This T cell receptor (beta chain) was sequenced for a study of blood T cell repertoires in COVID-19. On the study more broadly: The United States, Italy and Spain were the sources of the acute and convalescent COVID-19 samples. T cells, B-cell-depleted T cells, or PBMCs provided the cDNA or gDNA that served as material.

Germline V lookup: CDR1 SGHNT, CDR2 YYREEE (reference sequence). With 0 bases removed from V and 8 bases from J, the gap between germline ends came to 6 bases. The CDR3 length is 13 residues. Profiled with immunoSEQ multiplex PCR; TCRdb holds only in-frame clones, not every one. Here the sample spans about 300,000 clones, 89% being singletons. The chain uses TRBV5-4 and TRBJ1-6; possibly TRBD1 for D (5 bases). The TCR sequence derives from a man aged 18 to 30 who had recovered from COVID-19. Sequenced material: peripheral blood. The CDR3 coding sequence is TGTGCCAGCAGCTTGGCGGGGGATTCACCCCTCCACTTT. Translated: CASSLAGDSPLHF.